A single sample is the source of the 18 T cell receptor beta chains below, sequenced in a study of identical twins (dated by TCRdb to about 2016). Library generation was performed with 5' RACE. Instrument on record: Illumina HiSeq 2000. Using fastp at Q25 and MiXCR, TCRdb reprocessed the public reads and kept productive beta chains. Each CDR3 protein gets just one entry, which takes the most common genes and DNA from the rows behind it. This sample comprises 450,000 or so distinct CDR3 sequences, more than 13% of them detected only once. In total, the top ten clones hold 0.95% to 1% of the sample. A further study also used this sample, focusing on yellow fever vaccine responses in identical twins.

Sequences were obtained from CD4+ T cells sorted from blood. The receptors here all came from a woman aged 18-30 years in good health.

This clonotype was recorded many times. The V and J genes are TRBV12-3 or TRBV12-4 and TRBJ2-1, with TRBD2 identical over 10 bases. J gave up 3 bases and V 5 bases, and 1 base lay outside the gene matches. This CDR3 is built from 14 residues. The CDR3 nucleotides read TGTGCCAGCAGTGCTAGCGGGGGCTACAATGAGCAGTTCTTC. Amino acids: CASSASGGYNEQFF.

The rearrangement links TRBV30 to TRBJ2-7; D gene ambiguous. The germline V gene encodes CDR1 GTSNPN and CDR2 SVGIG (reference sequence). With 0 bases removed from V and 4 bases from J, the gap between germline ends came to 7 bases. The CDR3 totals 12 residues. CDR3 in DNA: TGTGCCTGGAGTGTACAGAGGTACGAGCAGTACTTC. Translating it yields CAWSVQRYEQYF. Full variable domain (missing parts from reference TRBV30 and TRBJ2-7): SQTIHQWPATLVQPVGSPLSLECTVEGTSNPNLYWYRQAAGRGLQLLFYSVGIGQISSEVPQNLSASRPQDRQFILSSKKLLLSDSGFYLCAWSVQRYEQYFGPGTRLTVT.

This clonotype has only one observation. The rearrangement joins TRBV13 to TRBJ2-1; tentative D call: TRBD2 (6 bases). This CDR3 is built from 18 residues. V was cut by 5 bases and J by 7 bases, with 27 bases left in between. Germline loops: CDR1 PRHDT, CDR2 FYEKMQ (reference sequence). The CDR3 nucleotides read TGTGCCAGCAGCCAACCAAAGGTGTGGGCTAGCGTGACGAATGAGCAGTTCTTC. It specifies CASSQPKVWASVTNEQFF.

CDR3 coding DNA: TGTGCCACCAGTGACCCCAGGGGGCCAAGCAATCAGCCCCAGCATTTT. As protein: CATSDPRGPSNQPQHF. V gene TRBV24-1 combines with J gene TRBJ1-5, with TRBD1 matching over 8 bases. Trimming removed 4 bases from V and 1 base from J; junction bases left unmatched: 5. CDR3 length equals 16 residues. CDR1 is KGHDR and CDR2 is SFDVKD in the germline V gene.

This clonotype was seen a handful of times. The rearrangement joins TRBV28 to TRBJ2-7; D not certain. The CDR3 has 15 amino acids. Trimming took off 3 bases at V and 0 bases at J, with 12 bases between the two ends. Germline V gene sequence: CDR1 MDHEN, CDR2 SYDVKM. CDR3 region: CASSFNDGYSYEQYF. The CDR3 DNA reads TGTGCCAGCAGTTTTAATGACGGATACTCCTACGAGCAGTACTTC.

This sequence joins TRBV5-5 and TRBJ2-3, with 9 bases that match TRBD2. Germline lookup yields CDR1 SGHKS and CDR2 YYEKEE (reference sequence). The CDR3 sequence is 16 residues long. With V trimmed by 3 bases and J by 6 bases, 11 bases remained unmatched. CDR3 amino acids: CASSSAGGGGTDTQYF. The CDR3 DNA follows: TGTGCCAGCAGCTCTGCCGGCGGGGGGGGGACTGATACGCAGTATTTT.

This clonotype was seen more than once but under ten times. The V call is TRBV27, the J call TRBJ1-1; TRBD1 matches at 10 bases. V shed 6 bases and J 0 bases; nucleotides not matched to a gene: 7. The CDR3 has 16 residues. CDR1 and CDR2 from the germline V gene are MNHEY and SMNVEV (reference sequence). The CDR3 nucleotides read TGTGCCAGCAGCCGGACCGGGACAGGGGTGAACACTGAAGCTTTCTTT. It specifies CASSRTGTGVNTEAFF.

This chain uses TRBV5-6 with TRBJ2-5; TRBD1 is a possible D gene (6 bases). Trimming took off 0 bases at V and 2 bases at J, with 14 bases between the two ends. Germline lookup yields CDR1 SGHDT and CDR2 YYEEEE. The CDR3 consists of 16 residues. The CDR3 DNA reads TGTGCCAGCAGCTTGGGGGTCTTCGGACAGCAAGAGACCCAGTACTTC. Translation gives CASSLGVFGQQETQYF.

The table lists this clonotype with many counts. The CDR3 DNA is TGCGCCAGCAGCTTGGCTGTCAGGGGCATGGGGGATACGCAGTATTTT. This gives the protein CASSLAVRGMGDTQYF. This rearrangement joins TRBV5-1 to TRBJ2-3, with D possibly TRBD1 on 6 matching bases. Germline-derived CDR1 and CDR2 are SGHRS and YFSETQ. V was cut by 0 bases and J by 6 bases, with 17 bases left in between. The CDR3 length is 16 residues. Drawing the rest from reference TRBV5-1 and TRBJ2-3, the complete variable domain is KAGVTQTPRYLIKTRGQQVTLSCSPISGHRSVSWYQQTPGQGLQFLFEYFSETQRNKGNFPGRFSGRQFSNSRSEMNVSTLELGDSALYLCASSLAVRGMGDTQYFGPGTRLTVL.

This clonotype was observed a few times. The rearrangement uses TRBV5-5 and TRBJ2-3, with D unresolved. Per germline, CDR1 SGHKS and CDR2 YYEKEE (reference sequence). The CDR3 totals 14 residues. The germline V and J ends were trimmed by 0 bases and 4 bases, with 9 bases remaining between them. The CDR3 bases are TGTGCCAGCAGCTTGGCTTATGCGGCAGATACGCAGTATTTT. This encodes CASSLAYAADTQYF.

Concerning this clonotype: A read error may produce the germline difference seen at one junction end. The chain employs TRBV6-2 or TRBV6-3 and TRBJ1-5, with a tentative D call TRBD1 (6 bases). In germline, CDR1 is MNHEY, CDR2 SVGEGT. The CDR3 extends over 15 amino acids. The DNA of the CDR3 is TGTGCCAGCAGTTACGGGACGGGGGCTGGTCAGCCCCAGCATTTC. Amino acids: CASSYGTGAGQPQHF.

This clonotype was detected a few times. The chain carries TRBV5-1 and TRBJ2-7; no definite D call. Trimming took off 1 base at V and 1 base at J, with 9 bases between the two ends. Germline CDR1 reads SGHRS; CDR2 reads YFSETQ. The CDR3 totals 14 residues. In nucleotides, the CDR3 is TGCGCCAGCAGCTTGTCACGCAGTTCCTACGAGCAGTACTTC. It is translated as CASSLSRSSYEQYF. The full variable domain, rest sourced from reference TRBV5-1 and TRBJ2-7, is KAGVTQTPRYLIKTRGQQVTLSCSPISGHRSVSWYQQTPGQGLQFLFEYFSETQRNKGNFPGRFSGRQFSNSRSEMNVSTLELGDSALYLCASSLSRSSYEQYFGPGTRLTVT.

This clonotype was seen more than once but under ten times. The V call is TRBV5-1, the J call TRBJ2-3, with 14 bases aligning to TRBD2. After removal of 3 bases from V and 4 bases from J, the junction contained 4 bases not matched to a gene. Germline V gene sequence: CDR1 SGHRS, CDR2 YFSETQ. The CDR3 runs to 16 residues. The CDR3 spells CASSSGLAGGPDTQYF. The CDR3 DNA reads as TGCGCCAGCAGCTCAGGACTAGCGGGGGGTCCAGATACGCAGTATTTT.

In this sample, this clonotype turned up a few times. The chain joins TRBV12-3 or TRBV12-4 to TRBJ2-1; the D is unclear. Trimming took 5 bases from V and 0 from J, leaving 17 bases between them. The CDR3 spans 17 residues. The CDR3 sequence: CASSPLVKGTSYNEQFF. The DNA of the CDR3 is TGTGCCAGCAGTCCCCTGGTGAAAGGAACCTCCTACAATGAGCAGTTCTTC.

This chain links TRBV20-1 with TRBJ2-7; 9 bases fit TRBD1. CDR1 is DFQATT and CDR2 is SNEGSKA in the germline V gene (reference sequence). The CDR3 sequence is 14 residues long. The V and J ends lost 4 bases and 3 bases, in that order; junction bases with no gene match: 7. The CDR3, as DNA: TGCAGTGCTATTTCCGGGACAGGGAGCTACGAGCAGTACTTC. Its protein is CSAISGTGSYEQYF.

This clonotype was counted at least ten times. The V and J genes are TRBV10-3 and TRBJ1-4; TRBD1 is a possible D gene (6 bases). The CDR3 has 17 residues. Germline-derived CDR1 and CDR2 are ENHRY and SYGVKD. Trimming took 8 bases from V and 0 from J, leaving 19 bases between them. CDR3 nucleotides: TGTGCCATCGATGGATGGACAGCGGGGACAACTAATGAAAAACTGTTTTTT. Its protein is CAIDGWTAGTTNEKLFF.

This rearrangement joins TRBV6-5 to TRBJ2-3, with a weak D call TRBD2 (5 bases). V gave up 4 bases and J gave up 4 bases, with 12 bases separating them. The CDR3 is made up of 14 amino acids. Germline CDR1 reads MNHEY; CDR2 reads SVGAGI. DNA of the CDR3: TGTGCCAGCAGTTCCGGATCGGGATCAGATACGCAGTATTTT. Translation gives CASSSGSGSDTQYF.

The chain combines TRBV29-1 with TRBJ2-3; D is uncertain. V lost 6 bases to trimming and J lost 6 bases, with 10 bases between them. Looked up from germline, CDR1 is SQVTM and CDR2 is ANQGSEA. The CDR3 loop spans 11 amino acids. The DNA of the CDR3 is TGCAGCGTGCGACAATCGGATACGCAGTATTTT. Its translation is CSVRQSDTQYF.